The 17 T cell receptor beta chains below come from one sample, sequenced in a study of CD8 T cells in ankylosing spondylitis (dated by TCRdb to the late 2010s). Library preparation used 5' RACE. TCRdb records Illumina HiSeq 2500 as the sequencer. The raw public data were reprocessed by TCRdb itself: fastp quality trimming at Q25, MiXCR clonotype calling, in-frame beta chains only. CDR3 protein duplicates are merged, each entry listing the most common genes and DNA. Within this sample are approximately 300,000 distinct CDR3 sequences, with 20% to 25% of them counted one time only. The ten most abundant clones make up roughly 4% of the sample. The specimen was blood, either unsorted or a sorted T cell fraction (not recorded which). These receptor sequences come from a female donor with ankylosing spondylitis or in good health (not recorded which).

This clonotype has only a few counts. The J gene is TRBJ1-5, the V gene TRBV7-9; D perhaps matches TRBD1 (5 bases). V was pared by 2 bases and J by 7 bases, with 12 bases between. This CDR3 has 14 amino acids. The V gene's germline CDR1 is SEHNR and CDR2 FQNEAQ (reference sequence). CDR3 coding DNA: TGTGCCAGCAGCTTATCGGGGGACGGGCAGCCCCAGCATTTT. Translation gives CASSLSGDGQPQHF.

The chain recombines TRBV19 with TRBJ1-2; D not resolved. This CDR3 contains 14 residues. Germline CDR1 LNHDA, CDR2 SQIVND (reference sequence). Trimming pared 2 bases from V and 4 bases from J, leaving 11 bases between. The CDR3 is CASSIQGQLYGYTF. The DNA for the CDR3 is TGTGCCAGTAGTATACAAGGGCAGCTCTATGGCTACACCTTC.

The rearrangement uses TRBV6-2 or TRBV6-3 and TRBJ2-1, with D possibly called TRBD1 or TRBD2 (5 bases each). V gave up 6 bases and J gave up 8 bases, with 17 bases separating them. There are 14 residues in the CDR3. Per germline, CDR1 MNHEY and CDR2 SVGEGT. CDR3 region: CASRAPGPRHEQFF. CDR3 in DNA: TGTGCCAGCAGAGCACCGGGGCCTAGGCATGAGCAGTTCTTC.

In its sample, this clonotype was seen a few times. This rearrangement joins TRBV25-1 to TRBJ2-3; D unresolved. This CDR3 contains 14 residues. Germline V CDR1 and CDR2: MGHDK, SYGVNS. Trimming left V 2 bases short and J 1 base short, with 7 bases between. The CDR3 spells CASSEPGGTDTQYF. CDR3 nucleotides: TGTGCCAGCAGTGAACCTGGGGGCACAGATACGCAGTATTTT.

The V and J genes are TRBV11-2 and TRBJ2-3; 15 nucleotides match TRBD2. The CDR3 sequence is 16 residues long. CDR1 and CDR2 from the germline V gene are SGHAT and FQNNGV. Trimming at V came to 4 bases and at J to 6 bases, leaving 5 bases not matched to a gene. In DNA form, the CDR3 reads TGTGCCAGCAGCTCCGGACTAGCGGGAGGGGTTGATACGCAGTATTTT. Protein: CASSSGLAGGVDTQYF.

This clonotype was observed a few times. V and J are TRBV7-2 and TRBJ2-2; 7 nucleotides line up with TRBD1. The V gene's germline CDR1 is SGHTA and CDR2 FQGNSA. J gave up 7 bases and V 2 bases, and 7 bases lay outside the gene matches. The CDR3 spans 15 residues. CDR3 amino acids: CASSLRQGGHGELFF. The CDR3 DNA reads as TGTGCCAGCAGCTTAAGACAGGGTGGGCACGGGGAGCTGTTTTTT.

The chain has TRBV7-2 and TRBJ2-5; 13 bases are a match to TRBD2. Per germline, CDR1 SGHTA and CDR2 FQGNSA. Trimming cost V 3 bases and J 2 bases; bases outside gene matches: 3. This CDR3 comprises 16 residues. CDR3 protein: CASSFQGLAGQETQYF. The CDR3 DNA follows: TGTGCCAGCAGCTTTCAGGGACTAGCGGGGCAAGAGACCCAGTACTTC.

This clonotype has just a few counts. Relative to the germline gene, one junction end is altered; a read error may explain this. CDR3 coding DNA: TGTGCTAGCAGCGATCGCTGGACCACCTCCTACAATGAGCAGTTCTTC. This codes for CASSDRWTTSYNEQFF. The chain recombines TRBV7-7 with TRBJ2-1; no reliable D call. Germline CDR1 SSHAT, CDR2 FNYEAQ (reference sequence). There are 16 residues in the CDR3.

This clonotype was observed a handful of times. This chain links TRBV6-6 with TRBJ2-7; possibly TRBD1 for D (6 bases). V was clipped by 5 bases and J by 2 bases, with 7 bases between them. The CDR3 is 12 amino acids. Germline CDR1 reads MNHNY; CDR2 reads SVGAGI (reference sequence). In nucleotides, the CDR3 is TGTGCCAGCAGTCAGGGGCCCTACGAGCAGTACTTC. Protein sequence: CASSQGPYEQYF.

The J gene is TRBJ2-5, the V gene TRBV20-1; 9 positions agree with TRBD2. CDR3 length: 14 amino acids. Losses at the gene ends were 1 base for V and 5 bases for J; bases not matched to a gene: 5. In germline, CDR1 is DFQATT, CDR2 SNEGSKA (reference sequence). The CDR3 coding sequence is TGCAGTGCTAGAGTGGGGACTAGCTGGGAGACCCAGTACTTC. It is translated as CSARVGTSWETQYF.

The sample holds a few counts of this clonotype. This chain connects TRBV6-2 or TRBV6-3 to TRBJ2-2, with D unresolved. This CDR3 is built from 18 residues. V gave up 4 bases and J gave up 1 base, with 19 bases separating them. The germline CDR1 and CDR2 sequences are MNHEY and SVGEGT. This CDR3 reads CASSFLKWAGRNTGELFF. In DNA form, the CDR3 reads TGTGCCAGCAGTTTTCTTAAATGGGCCGGCAGGAACACCGGGGAGCTGTTTTTT.

The CDR3 nucleotides read TGCAGTGCCACCAAACCGGGGACATACAAGTCAGATACGCAGTATTTT. Translated, it gives CSATKPGTYKSDTQYF. The rearrangement uses TRBV20-1 and TRBJ2-3; TRBD1 is a possible D gene (6 bases). In germline, CDR1 is DFQATT, CDR2 SNEGSKA (reference sequence). The CDR3 consists of 16 residues. The germline V and J ends were trimmed by 6 bases and 4 bases, with 23 bases remaining between them.

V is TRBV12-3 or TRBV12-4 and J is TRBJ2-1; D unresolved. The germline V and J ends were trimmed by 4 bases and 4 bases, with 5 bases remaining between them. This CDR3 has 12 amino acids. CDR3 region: CASSYGYNEQFF. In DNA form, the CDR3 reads TGTGCCAGCAGTTACGGGTACAATGAGCAGTTCTTC.

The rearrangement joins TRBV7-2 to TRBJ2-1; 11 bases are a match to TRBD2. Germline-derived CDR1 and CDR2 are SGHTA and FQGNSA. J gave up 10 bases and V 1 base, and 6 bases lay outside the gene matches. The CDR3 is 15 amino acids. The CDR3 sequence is CASSLVTSGRGEQFF. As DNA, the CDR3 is TGTGCCAGCAGCTTAGTAACTAGCGGGAGAGGGGAGCAGTTCTTC. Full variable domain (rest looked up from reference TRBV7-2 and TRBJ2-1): GAGVSQSPSNKVTEKGKDVELRCDPISGHTALYWYRQSLGQGLEFLIYFQGNSAPDKSGLPSDRFSAERTGGSVSTLTIQRTQQEDSAVYLCASSLVTSGRGEQFFGPGTRLTVL.

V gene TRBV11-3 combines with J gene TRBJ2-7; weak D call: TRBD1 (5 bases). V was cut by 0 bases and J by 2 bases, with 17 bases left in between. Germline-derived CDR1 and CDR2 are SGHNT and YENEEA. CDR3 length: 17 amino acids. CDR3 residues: CASSLDRQGVIPYEQYF. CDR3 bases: TGTGCCAGCAGCTTAGATCGGCAGGGCGTAATTCCCTACGAGCAGTACTTC.

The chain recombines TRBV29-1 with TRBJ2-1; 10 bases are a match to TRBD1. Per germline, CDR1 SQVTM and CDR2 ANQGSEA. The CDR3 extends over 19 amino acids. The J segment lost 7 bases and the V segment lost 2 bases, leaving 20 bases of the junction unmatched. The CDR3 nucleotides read TGCAGCGTTGAAAGGGGGTATGGGACAGGGGACCGCTATCGTAATGAGCAGTTCTTC. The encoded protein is CSVERGYGTGDRYRNEQFF.

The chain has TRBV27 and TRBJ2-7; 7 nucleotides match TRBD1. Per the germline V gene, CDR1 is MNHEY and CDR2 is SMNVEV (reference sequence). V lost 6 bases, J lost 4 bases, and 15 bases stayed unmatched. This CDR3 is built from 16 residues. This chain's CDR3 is CASSPDRAPLPYEQYF. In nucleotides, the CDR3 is TGTGCCAGCAGCCCCGACAGGGCACCTCTTCCTTACGAGCAGTACTTC.